These 2 T cell receptor beta chains were sequenced from one sample in a study of blood T cell repertoires in COVID-19. Here immunoSEQ multiplex PCR was the method, and the copy in TCRdb shows in-frame clones only, minus some. The table has some 44,000 clones, roughly 90% seen once. The sample taken for sequencing was peripheral blood. The receptors derive from a human donor in a cohort sampled during active COVID-19.

V and J are TRBV24-1 and TRBJ2-2, with 9 bases matching TRBD2. This CDR3 spans 15 amino acids. CDR1 is KGHDR and CDR2 is SFDVKD in the germline V gene. After removal of 7 bases from V and 4 bases from J, the junction contained 6 bases not matched to a gene. The CDR3 nucleotides are TGTGCCACCAGCGCTAGCGGGGAGCCCACCGGGGAGCTGTTTTTT. As protein: CATSASGEPTGELFF.

The chain joins TRBV5-8 to TRBJ2-1, with a tentative D call TRBD2 (6 bases). V was pared by 0 bases and J by 3 bases, with 13 bases between. The CDR3 spans 16 residues. Germline V gene sequence: CDR1 SGHTS, CDR2 YDEGEE. Here the CDR3 DNA reads TGTGCCAGCAGCTTGGCCGGGACTCCAATCTACAATGAGCAGTTCTTC. Amino acid sequence: CASSLAGTPIYNEQFF.